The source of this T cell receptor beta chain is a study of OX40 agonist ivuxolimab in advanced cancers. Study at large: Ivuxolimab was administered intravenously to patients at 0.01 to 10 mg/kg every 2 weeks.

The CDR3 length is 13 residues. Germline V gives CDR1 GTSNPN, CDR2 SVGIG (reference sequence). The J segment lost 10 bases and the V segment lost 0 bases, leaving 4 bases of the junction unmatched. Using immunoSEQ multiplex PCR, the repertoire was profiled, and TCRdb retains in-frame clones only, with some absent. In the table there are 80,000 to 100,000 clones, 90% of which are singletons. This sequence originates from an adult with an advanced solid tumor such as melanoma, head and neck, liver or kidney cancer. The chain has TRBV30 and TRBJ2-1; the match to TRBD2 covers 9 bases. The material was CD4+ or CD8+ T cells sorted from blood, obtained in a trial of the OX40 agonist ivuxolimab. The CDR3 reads CAWSVRAGGEQFF. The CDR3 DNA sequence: TGTGCCTGGAGTGTACGGGCGGGAGGGGAGCAGTTCTTC.